Here is one T cell receptor beta chain with its context. The sample is drawn from a study of blood T cell repertoires in COVID-19. The length of the CDR3 is 15 residues. Unmatched junction bases numbered 6, after V lost 3 bases and J lost 3 bases. The germline V gene has CDR1 KGHSH and CDR2 LQKENI. Assay: immunoSEQ multiplex PCR; the TCRdb copy retains only in-frame clones and omits some. The sample holds 120,000 to 150,000 clones, approximately 89% seen once. The TCR sequence derives from a human donor in a cohort sampled during active COVID-19. This chain joins TRBV18 and TRBJ2-7; 9 bases map to TRBD2. The sample comprised peripheral blood. In nucleotides, the CDR3 is TGTGCCAGCTCACCGGGGCGGGGGGGCCTCTACGAGCAGTACTTC. Protein sequence: CASSPGRGGLYEQYF.